The clone carrying this T cell receptor (beta chain) was seen at least ten times. The data stem from a study of T cells after yellow fever vaccination. Trimming cost V 6 bases and J 7 bases, with 13 bases left between them. The CDR3 runs to 13 residues. CDR1 is MNHEY and CDR2 is SVGAGI in the germline V gene. TCRdb analysed the 5' RACE reads with MiXCR anew, one entry per CDR3 protein. The sample lists a few hundred thousand distinct CDR3 sequences; 3.5% to 4.5% were seen once. Sequenced here: PBMCs, sampled 15 days after the yellow fever booster vaccination. The TCR was taken from a man younger than 35 who received the YFV17D yellow fever vaccine. The chain joins TRBV6-5 to TRBJ2-4, with a possible D match to TRBD2 (5 bases). Here the CDR3 DNA reads TGTGCCAGCAGGGGAGTGGAGTGGAACATTCAGTACTTC. Translated, it gives CASRGVEWNIQYF.